A single sample gave rise to the 20 T cell receptor beta chains below, sequenced in a study of blood T cells in healthy people across ages. With a J-beta primer mix and a sample-barcoded 5' primer, a second PCR ran about 7 to 11 cycles. TCRdb itself ran the 5' RACE reads through MiXCR, one entry per CDR3 protein. Of approximately 900,000 distinct CDR3 sequences in the sample, around 29% were seen once. This same sample was also taken into another study, of T cells of mothers and their children.

Sample: blood. Receptors originate from a middle-aged woman in good health.

This CDR3 reads CASSFGTGVNTGELFF. In DNA, the CDR3 is TGTGCCAGCAGCTTTGGGACAGGGGTGAACACCGGGGAGCTGTTTTTT. The V and J genes are TRBV11-3 and TRBJ2-2; TRBD1 matches at 10 bases. J gave up 1 base and V 3 bases, and 2 bases lay outside the gene matches. Germline V gene sequence: CDR1 SGHNT, CDR2 YENEEA. The CDR3 runs 16 residues.

The rearrangement links TRBV7-2 to TRBJ2-1, with D perhaps TRBD2 (5 bases). The J call may be in error: the DNA end matches TRBJ2-7 better. The CDR3 runs to 13 residues. Looked up from germline, CDR1 is SGHTA and CDR2 is FQGNSA. CDR3 in DNA: TGTGCCAGCAGCTTTAGCGTCTACAATGAGCAGTACTTC. Translation: CASSFSVYNEQYF.

This clonotype came up many times. This may be a read error: a much more frequent sequence differs by one nucleotide. The chain joins TRBV11-2 to TRBJ2-7; D is undetermined. CDR3 length: 11 amino acids. From germline, CDR1 is SGHAT and CDR2 FQNNGV. For the CDR3, the DNA is TGTGCCAACAGCTCCTACCACGAGCAGTACTTC. Amino acid sequence: CANSSYHEQYF. The complete variable domain, with remaining parts taken from reference TRBV11-2 and TRBJ2-7, reads EAGVAQSPRYKIIEKRQSVAFWCNPISGHATLYWYQQILGQGPKLLIQFQNNGVVDDSQLPKDRFSAERLKGVDSTLKIQPAKLEDSAVYLCANSSYHEQYFGPGTRLTVT.

This clonotype was detected a few times. The rearrangement links TRBV5-8 to TRBJ2-3, with a tentative D call TRBD2 (6 bases). The germline V gene encodes CDR1 SGHTS and CDR2 YDEGEE. The length of the CDR3 is 16 residues. Deletions cut 2 bases from V and 0 bases from J, with 13 bases between. The CDR3 nucleotides read TGTGCCAGCAGCTTTAGCGGTCTCACTAGCACAGATACGCAGTATTTT. Its protein product is CASSFSGLTSTDTQYF. The variable domain in full, with the rest retrieved from reference TRBV5-8 and TRBJ2-3, is EAGVTQSPTHLIKTRGQQATLRCSPISGHTSVYWYQQALGLGLQFLLWYDEGEERNRGNFPPRFSGRQFPNYSSELNVNALELEDSALYLCASSFSGLTSTDTQYFGPGTRLTVL.

This clonotype has just a few counts. Sequence at one end of the junction differs from germline and may be a read error. The chain joins TRBV7-2 to TRBJ2-6; tentative D call: TRBD1 (5 bases). The CDR3 covers 16 residues. Germline V gene data show CDR1 as SGHTA and CDR2 as FQGNSA. The CDR3 DNA reads as TGTGCCAGCACTCGGCGGCGTGACTCTGGGGCCAACGTCCGGACTTTC. It yields the protein CASTRRRDSGANVRTF.

The chain has TRBV7-9 and TRBJ1-4, with D possibly TRBD1 on 6 matching bases. Germline V gene sequence: CDR1 SEHNR, CDR2 FQNEAQ (reference sequence). The CDR3 spans 15 residues. The V gene lost 5 bases and the J gene lost 7 bases, with 17 bases spanning the gap. The CDR3 coding sequence is TGTGCCAGCAGCAAAGACGCAGGGGTGGCTGAAAAACTGTTTTTT. Its protein is CASSKDAGVAEKLFF.

Many counts were recorded for this clonotype. The chain recombines TRBV20-1 with TRBJ2-5, with 16 bases matching TRBD2. Germline CDR1 is DFQATT and CDR2 is SNEGSKA (reference sequence). With V trimmed by 3 bases and J by 1 base, 5 bases remained unmatched. This CDR3 is built from 17 residues. CDR3 loop: CSARGLAGGKGQETQYF. The CDR3 DNA follows: TGCAGTGCTAGGGGACTAGCGGGGGGGAAGGGCCAAGAGACCCAGTACTTC.

This chain's CDR3 is CASITGGGELFF. In DNA, the CDR3 is TGTGCCAGCATCACTGGAGGTGGGGAGCTGTTTTTT. V and J are TRBV12-3 or TRBV12-4 and TRBJ2-2; weak D call: TRBD2 (5 bases). This CDR3 has 12 residues. Trimming took off 7 bases at V and 8 bases at J, with 11 bases between the two ends.

This clonotype occurred a few times. The V call is TRBV5-1, the J call TRBJ1-2, with 10 bases matching TRBD1. Germline CDR1 and CDR2: SGHRS and YFSETQ. The CDR3 spans 14 residues. J lost 5 bases, V lost 4 bases, and 5 bases had no gene match. Written as DNA, the CDR3 is TGCGCCAGCAGCACAAGGACAGGGGGGTATGGCTACACCTTC. Residues: CASSTRTGGYGYTF.

The chain carries TRBV5-4 and TRBJ1-1; no reliable D call. V dropped 5 bases and J dropped 5 bases, with 16 bases sitting between them. This CDR3 has 14 residues. CDR1 and CDR2 (germline): SGHNT, YYREEE (reference sequence). The CDR3 spells CASSSETRGTEAFF. The CDR3 bases are TGTGCCAGCAGTTCCGAAACCCGAGGGACTGAAGCTTTCTTT.

Only a few counts were recorded for this clonotype. The chain is built from TRBV2 and TRBJ2-6, with D unresolved. Between the trimmed V and J ends, which lost 7 bases and 1 base, there was a span of 8 bases. The CDR3 contains 14 residues. Germline V lookup: CDR1 SNHLY, CDR2 FYNNEI. The CDR3 loop is CASIWQSGANVLTF. The CDR3 DNA is TGTGCCAGCATCTGGCAGTCTGGGGCCAACGTCCTGACTTTC.

This clonotype was counted between two and nine times. The chain recombines TRBV20-1 with TRBJ2-3; TRBD2 matches at 14 bases. In germline, CDR1 is DFQATT, CDR2 SNEGSKA (reference sequence). The CDR3 covers 17 residues. The V and J ends lost 5 bases and 0 bases, in that order; junction bases with no gene match: 7. This chain's CDR3 is CSAFPTSGGVSTDTQYF. DNA of the CDR3: TGCAGTGCTTTTCCGACTAGCGGGGGGGTGAGCACAGATACGCAGTATTTT.

This clonotype was seen at least ten times. The chain uses TRBV14 and TRBJ1-2; 10 bases are shared with TRBD1. The CDR3 runs to 15 residues. Trimming took 3 bases from V and 7 from J; bases not matched to a gene: 8. Germline-derived CDR1 and CDR2 are SGHDN and FVKESK. The CDR3 loop is CASSQPGTGVRGYTF. In DNA, the CDR3 is TGTGCCAGCAGCCAGCCCGGGACAGGGGTTCGTGGCTACACCTTC.

At least ten counts were recorded for this clonotype. The chain joins TRBV5-1 to TRBJ1-2; D may be TRBD1 (5 bases). CDR3 length equals 15 residues. CDR1 SGHRS and CDR2 YFSETQ come from the germline V gene. Trimming took off 7 bases at V and 2 bases at J, with 18 bases between the two ends. This chain's CDR3 is CASATAGTENYGYTF. The CDR3 DNA sequence: TGCGCCAGCGCGACCGCCGGGACGGAGAACTATGGCTACACCTTC.

The chain recombines TRBV9 with TRBJ1-1; the D is unclear. Trimming removed 0 bases at V and 5 bases at J, with 11 bases between. The germline V gene has CDR1 SGDLS and CDR2 YYNGEE. There are 14 residues in the CDR3. Here the CDR3 DNA reads TGTGCCAGCAGCGTAGGTGAGGGTTGGACTGAAGCTTTCTTT. Translation: CASSVGEGWTEAFF.

This clonotype was found many times. V gene TRBV6-2 or TRBV6-3 combines with J gene TRBJ1-5, with 8 bases identical to TRBD1. This CDR3 contains 15 residues. Germline V lookup: CDR1 MNHEY, CDR2 SVGEGT. V gave up 6 bases and J gave up 0 bases; unmatched junction bases: 4. CDR3 residues: CASRGTGDSNQPQHF. For the CDR3, the DNA is TGTGCCAGCAGAGGGACAGGTGATAGCAATCAGCCCCAGCATTTT.

There are a few counts of this clonotype. The rearrangement links TRBV20-1 to TRBJ2-5; D tentatively reads TRBD1 or TRBD2 (6 bases each). Trimming took off 2 bases at V and 9 bases at J, with 16 bases between the two ends. Germline assignment: CDR1 DFQATT and CDR2 SNEGSKA (reference sequence). The CDR3 has 13 residues. The CDR3: CSARNSPGEAQYF. The CDR3 bases are TGCAGTGCTAGAAACTCTCCAGGGGAGGCCCAGTACTTC.

The chain uses TRBV28 and TRBJ2-7; D gene unclear. Between the trimmed V and J ends, which lost 2 bases and 5 bases, there was a span of 16 bases. Germline-derived CDR1 and CDR2 are MDHEN and SYDVKM. The CDR3 is 15 residues long. CDR3 DNA: TGTGCCAGCAGTTTAAATTGGCAAACTGGCCACGAGCAGTACTTC. It yields the protein CASSLNWQTGHEQYF.

This chain uses TRBV7-2 with TRBJ1-2; D is undetermined. Trimming removed 4 bases at V and 0 bases at J, with 15 bases between. CDR1 and CDR2 from the germline V gene are SGHTA and FQGNSA. This CDR3 is built from 16 residues. The CDR3 nucleotides are TGTGCCAGCAGCTCTAGTCCCAGTGTAGCTAACTATGGCTACACCTTC. Protein product: CASSSSPSVANYGYTF.

Remarks on this clonotype: Relative to the germline gene, one junction end is altered; a read error may explain this. V usage is TRBV3-1 and J usage is TRBJ1-1, with D maybe TRBD1 (6 bases). The CDR3 extends over 15 amino acids. Germline lookup yields CDR1 LGHDT and CDR2 YNNKEL (reference sequence). CDR3 protein: CASGQDSGGLTEAFF. CDR3 nucleotides: TGTGCCAGCGGCCAAGATTCTGGGGGCCTCACTGAAGCTTTCTTT.